Sequencing of this TCR beta chain was carried out in a study of T cell repertoires in cytomegalovirus infection. Study conclusions and caveats: Clonotype analysis showed dominance of the ex vivo response by HLA-C-restricted CMV-specific TCR beta clonotypes.

The V gene's germline CDR1 is DFQATT and CDR2 SNEGSKA (reference sequence). V gave up 0 bases and J gave up 6 bases; unmatched junction bases: 16. The length of the CDR3 is 17 residues. To note about this clonotype: The antigen remains undetermined.

TCRdb redid the calling of the reads with MiXCR, one entry per CDR3 protein. This table holds hundreds of thousands of distinct CDR3 sequences, approximately 25% found once. This rearrangement joins TRBV20-1 to TRBJ1-1, with 7 bases matching TRBD1. The specimen was CD8+ T cells from PBMCs. The TCR comes from a human donor in good health (CMV status not recorded). Some clones in this sample may be carry-over from other donors' samples. In DNA form, the CDR3 reads TGCAGTGCTAGAGATCAAAGGGGGCTCATCCTCCGGCCTGAAGCTTTCTTT. Translating it yields CSARDQRGLILRPEAFF.